Listed below are T cell receptor beta chains from one sample, sequenced in a study of regulatory T cells in long-lasting Graves disease. TCRdb redid the calling of the multiplex PCR reads with MiXCR, one entry per CDR3 protein. The table lists roughly 410,000 distinct CDR3 sequences, approximately 15% of them singletons. The sample also formed part of further work on T cells in Graves' hyperthyroidism and ophthalmopathy.

This material consisted of peripheral blood mononuclear cells (PBMCs), taken at new diagnosis, from a patient treated with antithyroid drugs. All receptors derive from a woman between 40 and 55 years old with Graves disease. The CDR3 runs from the conserved cysteine through the conserved F or W. The D gene is left open where the match is weak. Rows give clone size only sometimes, using once, few, many, or a class for an expanded clone.

clone size: .; J gene: TRBJ2-2; V gene: TRBV9; D gene: .; CDR3 DNA: TGTGCCAGCAGCGTTTTTATAGGGGACGGGGAGCTGTTTTTT; CDR3 protein: CASSVFIGDGELFF
clone size: .; J gene: TRBJ2-3; V gene: TRBV30; D gene: TRBD1; CDR3 DNA: TGTGCCTGGAGTCCGGGACAGCCCAGCACAGATACGCAGTATTTT; CDR3 protein: CAWSPGQPSTDTQYF
clone size: many; J gene: TRBJ2-1; V gene: TRBV2; D gene: .; CDR3 DNA: TGTGCCAGCAGTGAGATGGGGGGCGGGAGACACGGTGAGCAGTTCTTC; CDR3 protein: CASSEMGGGRHGEQFF
clone size: few; J gene: TRBJ2-1; V gene: TRBV13; D gene: .; CDR3 DNA: TGTGCCAGCAGCCCCCGGGGGCCGTACAATGAGCAGTTCTTC; CDR3 protein: CASSPRGPYNEQFF
clone size: many; J gene: TRBJ2-3; V gene: TRBV5-1; D gene: TRBD2; CDR3 DNA: TGCGCCAGCAGCCGAGGAACTAGCGGGGGAACCACAGATACGCAGTATTTT; CDR3 protein: CASSRGTSGGTTDTQYF
clone size: few; J gene: TRBJ1-6; V gene: TRBV4-1; D gene: .; CDR3 DNA: TGCGCCAGCAGCCAAGCGTTGACAGTAGGTTCACCCCTCCACTTT; CDR3 protein: CASSQALTVGSPLHF
clone size: many; J gene: TRBJ2-1; V gene: TRBV7-9; D gene: .; CDR3 DNA: TGTGCCAGCTCGGTTGCGGGTTACAATGAGCAGTTCTTC; CDR3 protein: CASSVAGYNEQFF
clone size: .; J gene: TRBJ2-1; V gene: TRBV12-3/TRBV12-4; D gene: .; CDR3 DNA: TGTGCCAGCAGTTTAAACCCCAACAATGAGCAGTTCTTC; CDR3 protein: CASSLNPNNEQFF
clone size: .; J gene: TRBJ1-2; V gene: TRBV11-2; D gene: .; CDR3 DNA: TGTGCCAGCAGCCTACAGGCTAACTATGGCTACACCTTC; CDR3 protein: CASSLQANYGYTF
clone size: many; J gene: TRBJ2-7; V gene: TRBV7-9; D gene: TRBD2; CDR3 DNA: TGTGCCAGCAGCTTAGTCTGGACTAGCGGGAGATACCGATACGAGCAGTACTTC; CDR3 protein: CASSLVWTSGRYRYEQYF
clone size: few; J gene: TRBJ2-3; V gene: TRBV4-1; D gene: .; CDR3 DNA: TGCGCCAGCAGCCGGCTCTCGGAGGCGCCCGAAGATACGCAGTATTTT; CDR3 protein: CASSRLSEAPEDTQYF
clone size: .; J gene: TRBJ1-6; V gene: TRBV19; D gene: .; CDR3 DNA: TGTGCCAGTAGTCCCCTTAATTCACCCCTCCACTTT; CDR3 protein: CASSPLNSPLHF
clone size: many; J gene: TRBJ2-1; V gene: TRBV28; D gene: TRBD1; CDR3 DNA: TGTGCCAGCAGTCCGCCAACAGGGGGTATCTACAATGAGCAGTTCTTC; CDR3 protein: CASSPPTGGIYNEQFF
clone size: many; J gene: TRBJ2-3; V gene: TRBV15; D gene: TRBD2; CDR3 DNA: TGTGCCACCAGCAGACTTCACCAGGGACTAGCGGGAACAGATACGCAGTATTTT; CDR3 protein: CATSRLHQGLAGTDTQYF
clone size: few; J gene: TRBJ2-3; V gene: TRBV7-9; D gene: .; CDR3 DNA: TGTGCCAGCAGCCCTCGGCCAGCTGACAGTACCGCAGATACGCAGTATTTT; CDR3 protein: CASSPRPADSTADTQYF
clone size: many; J gene: TRBJ2-1; V gene: TRBV15; D gene: TRBD2; CDR3 DNA: TGTGCCACCAGCAGAGACCCTGGTGGTGCGGGAGTTTTCCATGAGCAGTTCTTC; CDR3 protein: CATSRDPGGAGVFHEQFF
clone size: many; J gene: TRBJ1-5; V gene: TRBV5-8; D gene: .; CDR3 DNA: TGTGCCAGCAGCATGAGGGGTCAGCCCCAGCATTTT; CDR3 protein: CASSMRGQPQHF
clone size: many; J gene: TRBJ1-2; V gene: TRBV20-1; D gene: TRBD1; CDR3 DNA: TGCAGTGCCAACTCCAGGGGGTGGTACTATGGCTACACCTTC; CDR3 protein: CSANSRGWYYGYTF
clone size: many; J gene: TRBJ2-1; V gene: TRBV7-3; D gene: TRBD2; CDR3 DNA: TGTGCCAGCAGCAATCCCCTTAGCGGGAGCCTTTACAATGAGCAGTTCTTC; CDR3 protein: CASSNPLSGSLYNEQFF
clone size: many; J gene: TRBJ2-3; V gene: TRBV2; D gene: .; CDR3 DNA: TGTGCCAGCAGGGTGAGCGGCACAGATACGCAGTATTTT; CDR3 protein: CASRVSGTDTQYF
clone size: .; J gene: TRBJ2-2; V gene: TRBV19; D gene: TRBD2; CDR3 DNA: TGTGCCAGTAGTAGGAGACTAGCAGGCGGCACCGGGGAGCTGTTTTTT; CDR3 protein: CASSRRLAGGTGELFF
clone size: many; J gene: TRBJ2-2; V gene: TRBV5-1; D gene: .; CDR3 DNA: TGCGCCAGCAGCTTGGTGGTAGCGGTGAACACCGGGGAGCTGTTTTTT; CDR3 protein: CASSLVVAVNTGELFF
clone size: few; J gene: TRBJ2-2; V gene: TRBV4-1; D gene: TRBD1; CDR3 DNA: TGCGCCAGCAGCCAAGATAGGAGCGGTGGGACAGGGGTGGGCGGGGAGCTGTTTTTT; CDR3 protein: CASSQDRSGGTGVGGELFF
clone size: many; J gene: TRBJ2-3; V gene: TRBV6-5; D gene: TRBD2; CDR3 DNA: TGTGCCAGCAGTTACCCCCGGGCCGGGAGGGCCTCTGGCACAGATACGCAGTATTTT; CDR3 protein: CASSYPRAGRASGTDTQYF
clone size: few; J gene: TRBJ1-6; V gene: TRBV5-5; D gene: .; CDR3 DNA: TGTGCCAGCAGCTTGGAAAGTGACTCCTATAATTCACCCCTCCACTTT; CDR3 protein: CASSLESDSYNSPLHF
clone size: many; J gene: TRBJ2-3; V gene: TRBV11-3; D gene: .; CDR3 DNA: TGTGCCAGCGGGCTCACAGATACGCAGTATTTT; CDR3 protein: CASGLTDTQYF
clone size: many; J gene: TRBJ2-1; V gene: TRBV19; D gene: TRBD2; CDR3 DNA: TGTGCCAGTAGATCAGGGCTAGCGGGGAGGGATGAGCAGTTCTTC; CDR3 protein: CASRSGLAGRDEQFF
clone size: .; J gene: TRBJ2-1; V gene: TRBV20-1; D gene: TRBD2; CDR3 DNA: TGCAGTGCTTTACTAGCGGGAGGGCCCTCGGGTGAGCAGTTCTTC; CDR3 protein: CSALLAGGPSGEQFF
clone size: .; J gene: TRBJ1-1; V gene: TRBV12-3/TRBV12-4; D gene: .; CDR3 DNA: TGTGCCAGCAGTTTATCCGGGAGATTGAACACTGAAGCTTTCTTT; CDR3 protein: CASSLSGRLNTEAFF
clone size: many; J gene: TRBJ1-5; V gene: TRBV7-9; D gene: .; CDR3 DNA: TGTGCCAGCAGCTTTGCTACTAGCAATCAGCCCCAGCATTTT; CDR3 protein: CASSFATSNQPQHF
clone size: many; J gene: TRBJ2-3; V gene: TRBV7-8; D gene: TRBD1; CDR3 DNA: TGTGCCAGCAGCTCCCCGGACAGGGGGCGTCAAGATACGCAGTATTTT; CDR3 protein: CASSSPDRGRQDTQYF
clone size: many; J gene: TRBJ1-6; V gene: TRBV3-1; D gene: .; CDR3 DNA: TGTGCCAGCAGCCACCCGGAGGGCGAATCACCCCTCCACTTT; CDR3 protein: CASSHPEGESPLHF
clone size: many; J gene: TRBJ1-5; V gene: TRBV28; D gene: .; CDR3 DNA: TGTGCCAGCAGTCAACACCCCCAGCCCCAGCATTTT; CDR3 protein: CASSQHPQPQHF
clone size: few; J gene: TRBJ1-5; V gene: TRBV4-1; D gene: .; CDR3 DNA: TGCGCCAGCAGCCAAGATCAGGGGAATCAGCCCCAGCATTTT; CDR3 protein: CASSQDQGNQPQHF
clone size: many; J gene: TRBJ2-7; V gene: TRBV12-3/TRBV12-4; D gene: .; CDR3 DNA: TGTGCCAGCGGTACCGGCATCTCCTACGAGCAGTACTTC; CDR3 protein: CASGTGISYEQYF
clone size: many; J gene: TRBJ2-2; V gene: TRBV2; D gene: .; CDR3 DNA: TGTGCCAGCAGCAGACAGGTTGGAGGAGGGGAGCTGTTTTTT; CDR3 protein: CASSRQVGGGELFF
clone size: many; J gene: TRBJ1-1; V gene: TRBV5-1; D gene: .; CDR3 DNA: TGCGCCAGCAGCCACCCATCTTTGACTGAAGCTTTCTTT; CDR3 protein: CASSHPSLTEAFF
clone size: many; J gene: TRBJ2-3; V gene: TRBV11-2; D gene: .; CDR3 DNA: TGTGCCAGCAGCTTAGATCATTCTAGCACAGATACGCAGTATTTT; CDR3 protein: CASSLDHSSTDTQYF
clone size: .; J gene: TRBJ2-1; V gene: TRBV7-9; D gene: .; CDR3 DNA: TGTGCCAGCAGCTTAGCGTCCGCCGGGCCTCCCGAGCAGTTCTTC; CDR3 protein: CASSLASAGPPEQFF
clone size: few; J gene: TRBJ1-2; V gene: TRBV3-1; D gene: .; CDR3 DNA: TGTGCCAGCAGCTCTCTACCGGCGGCTACTAACTATGGCTACACCTTC; CDR3 protein: CASSSLPAATNYGYTF
clone size: few; J gene: TRBJ2-1; V gene: TRBV5-4; D gene: TRBD2; CDR3 DNA: TGTGCCAGCTGGCTAGCGGGGTACAATGAGCAGTTCTTC; CDR3 protein: CASWLAGYNEQFF
clone size: few; J gene: TRBJ1-1; V gene: TRBV19; D gene: .; CDR3 DNA: TGTGCCAGTAGTATTCGGACAGAAATGAACACTGAAGCTTTCTTT; CDR3 protein: CASSIRTEMNTEAFF